This T cell receptor beta chain was profiled in a study of shared clonotypes between healthy human individuals. Turning to the study itself: Three plates each covered CD4 naive and memory; CD8 naive two, CD8 memory one.

The germline CDR1 and CDR2 sequences are MNHEY and SVGAGI. The CDR3 consists of 12 residues. The ends were cut back, 11 bases at V and 6 bases at J, with 14 bases in the middle. Worth noting for this clone: Its target is unknown.

Study-wide results and limits: A small donor pool kept down the genetic and exposure-history diversity that was represented.

The assay ran at deep level. Roughly 210 ng DNA, 30,000 to 35,000 T cell genomes, went into each sorted-subset replicate PCR. The repertoire was sequenced with immunoSEQ multiplex PCR; TCRdb's copy has only in-frame clones and lacks some. In the table there are 2.3 million or so clones, just over 90% of which are singletons. The V and J genes are TRBV6-5 and TRBJ1-5; D call uncertain. The specimen sequenced was naive CD4+ T cells from PBMCs. The subset denotes: CD45RA+ positively selected. The sequence was collected from a man aged 18 to 35 in good health. Some clones in this sample may be carry-over from other donors' samples. The CDR3: CAAGGVFQPQHF. CDR3 DNA: TGTGCCGCCGGCGGGGTGTTTCAGCCCCAGCATTTT.